A single sample is the source of the 6 T cell receptor beta chains below, sequenced in a study of radiation and T cells in renal cell carcinoma. Clones were read by immunoSEQ multiplex PCR, and TCRdb kept only the in-frame ones, dropping some. The sample records some 150,000 clones, roughly 86% being singletons. Specified time point: blood 2 weeks post-SBRT. Documented treatment: 15 Gy SBRT to primary tumor, nephrectomy 4 weeks later. Sequenced here: blood, sampled from a patient whose treatment included radiotherapy and nephrectomy. Receptors originate from a woman aged 45-65 years with renal cell carcinoma.

The V call is TRBV7-2, the J call TRBJ2-1; no clear D. Trimming took off 5 bases at V and 4 bases at J, with 12 bases between the two ends. The germline CDR1 and CDR2 sequences are SGHTA and FQGNSA. The CDR3 loop spans 14 amino acids. CDR3 amino acids: CASSPPGAYNEQFF. The CDR3, as DNA: TGTGCCAGCAGCCCCCCGGGCGCATACAATGAGCAGTTCTTC.

The genes are TRBV30 and TRBJ1-5; D not certain. This CDR3 spans 15 amino acids. V was trimmed by 2 bases and J by 7 bases, leaving 18 bases between them. Germline lookup yields CDR1 GTSNPN and CDR2 SVGIG (reference sequence). The CDR3 is CAWSPSGLVAQPQHF. The CDR3 DNA is TGTGCCTGGAGTCCTTCCGGACTGGTGGCGCAGCCCCAGCATTTT.

The gene calls are TRBV19 and TRBJ2-1; D unresolved. V was pared by 3 bases and J by 7 bases, with 10 bases between. The germline gives CDR1 LNHDA, CDR2 SQIVND (reference sequence). The CDR3 runs to 13 residues. The CDR3 DNA follows: TGTGCCAGTAGTATCAGAGAGGATAATGAGCAGTTCTTC. Its protein is CASSIREDNEQFF.

The V call is TRBV5-5, the J call TRBJ1-2, with D perhaps matching TRBD1 (5 bases). The germline V and J ends were trimmed by 4 bases and 6 bases, with 13 bases remaining between them. The CDR3 sequence is 13 residues long. Per the germline V gene, CDR1 is SGHKS and CDR2 is YYEKEE (reference sequence). The CDR3 protein is CASSPDGTDGYTF. CDR3 bases: TGTGCCAGCAGCCCGGATGGGACGGATGGCTACACCTTC.

The chain has TRBV7-6 and TRBJ2-7, with 8 bases lining up with TRBD1. Germline V CDR1 and CDR2: SGHVS, FNYEAQ. The CDR3 has 14 residues. J lost 4 bases, V lost 4 bases, and 6 bases had no gene match. The CDR3 is CASSYGQGKYEQYF. In nucleotides, the CDR3 is TGTGCCAGCAGCTATGGACAGGGTAAATACGAGCAGTACTTC. Filled out from reference TRBV7-6 and TRBJ2-7, the complete variable domain reads GAGVSQSPRYKVTKRGQDVALRCDPISGHVSLYWYRQALGQGPEFLTYFNYEAQQDKSGLPNDRFSAERPEGSISTLTIQRTEQRDSAMYRCASSYGQGKYEQYFGPGTRLTVT.

To note about this clone: An end of the junction differs from the germline gene, which may be a read error. This chain links TRBV5-4 with TRBJ2-7, with D uncertain. The CDR3 runs to 16 residues. From germline, CDR1 is SGHNT and CDR2 YYREEE (reference sequence). Written as DNA, the CDR3 is TGTGCCAGCAGCCCGAGGCCCCAGGTTTACTCCCACGAGCAGTACTTC. Its translation: CASSPRPQVYSHEQYF.